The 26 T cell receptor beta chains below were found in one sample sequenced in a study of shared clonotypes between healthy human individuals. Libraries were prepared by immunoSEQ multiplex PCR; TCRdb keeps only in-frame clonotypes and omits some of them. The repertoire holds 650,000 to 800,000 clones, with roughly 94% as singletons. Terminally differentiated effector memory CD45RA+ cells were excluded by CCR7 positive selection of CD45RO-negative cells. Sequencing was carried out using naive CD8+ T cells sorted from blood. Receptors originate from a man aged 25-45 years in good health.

CDR3 in amino acids: CASSVSEGGLDEQYF. The CDR3 nucleotides read TGTGCCAGCAGCGTTAGCGAGGGAGGGCTCGACGAGCAGTACTTC. This chain uses TRBV7-3 with TRBJ2-7; 7 nucleotides align to TRBD2. The CDR3 has 15 residues. Germline V lookup: CDR1 SGHTA, CDR2 FQGTGA. Unmatched junction bases numbered 12, after V lost 5 bases and J lost 5 bases.

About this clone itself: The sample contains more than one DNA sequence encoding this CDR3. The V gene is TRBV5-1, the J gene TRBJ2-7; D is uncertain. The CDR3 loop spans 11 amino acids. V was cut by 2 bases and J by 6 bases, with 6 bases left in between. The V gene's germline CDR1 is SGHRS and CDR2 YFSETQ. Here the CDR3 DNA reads TGCGCCAGCAGCTTAGGGCGCGAGCAGTACTTC. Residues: CASSLGREQYF.

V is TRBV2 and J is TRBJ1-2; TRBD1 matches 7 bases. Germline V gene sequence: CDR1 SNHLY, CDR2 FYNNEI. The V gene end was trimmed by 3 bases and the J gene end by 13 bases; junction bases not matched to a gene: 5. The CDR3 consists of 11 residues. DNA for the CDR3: TGTGCCAGCAGTGACACAGGGGCCTGCACCTTC. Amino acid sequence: CASSDTGACTF.

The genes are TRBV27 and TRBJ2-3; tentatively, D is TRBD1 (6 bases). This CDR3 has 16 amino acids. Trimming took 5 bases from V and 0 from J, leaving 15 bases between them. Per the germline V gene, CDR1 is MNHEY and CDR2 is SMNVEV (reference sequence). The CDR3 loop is CASSLGPGVSTDTQYF. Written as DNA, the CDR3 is TGTGCCAGCAGTCTCGGGCCAGGGGTTAGCACAGATACGCAGTATTTT.

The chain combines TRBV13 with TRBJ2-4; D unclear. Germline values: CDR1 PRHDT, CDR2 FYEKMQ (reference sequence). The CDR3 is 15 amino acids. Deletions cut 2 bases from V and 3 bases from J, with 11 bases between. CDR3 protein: CASSLSGDGKNIQYF. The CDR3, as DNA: TGTGCCAGCAGCTTAAGTGGAGACGGCAAAAACATTCAGTACTTC.

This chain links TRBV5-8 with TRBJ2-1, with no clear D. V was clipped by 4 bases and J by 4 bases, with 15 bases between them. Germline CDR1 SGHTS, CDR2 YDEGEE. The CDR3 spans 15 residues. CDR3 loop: CASSQAGESYNEQFF. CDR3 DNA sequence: TGTGCCAGCAGCCAAGCTGGGGAATCTTACAATGAGCAGTTCTTC.

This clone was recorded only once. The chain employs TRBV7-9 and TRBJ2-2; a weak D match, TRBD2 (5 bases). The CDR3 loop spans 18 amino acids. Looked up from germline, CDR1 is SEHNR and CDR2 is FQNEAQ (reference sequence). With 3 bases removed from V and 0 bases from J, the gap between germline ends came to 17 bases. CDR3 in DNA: TGTGCCAGCAGCTTCCTCGCAACTAGTGCCGCGAACACCGGGGAGCTGTTTTTT. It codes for CASSFLATSAANTGELFF.

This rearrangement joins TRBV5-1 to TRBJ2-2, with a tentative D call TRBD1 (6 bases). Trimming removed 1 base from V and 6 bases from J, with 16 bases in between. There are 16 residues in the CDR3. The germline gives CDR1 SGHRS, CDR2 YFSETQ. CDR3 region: CASSLPAGVFAGELFF. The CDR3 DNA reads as TGCGCCAGCAGCTTGCCGGCAGGGGTGTTTGCCGGGGAGCTGTTTTTT.

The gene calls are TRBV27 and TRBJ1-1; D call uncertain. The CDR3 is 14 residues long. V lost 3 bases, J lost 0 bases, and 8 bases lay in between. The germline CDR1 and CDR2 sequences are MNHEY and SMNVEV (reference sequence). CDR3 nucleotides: TGTGCCAGCAGTTTTACGGTTATGAACACTGAAGCTTTCTTT. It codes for CASSFTVMNTEAFF.

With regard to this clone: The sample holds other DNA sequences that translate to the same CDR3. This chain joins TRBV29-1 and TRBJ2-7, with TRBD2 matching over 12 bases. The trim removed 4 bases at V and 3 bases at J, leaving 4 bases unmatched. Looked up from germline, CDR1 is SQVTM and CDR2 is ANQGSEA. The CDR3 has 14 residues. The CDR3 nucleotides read TGCAGCGTTGCTCGACTAGCGGGAGACTACGAGCAGTACTTC. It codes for CSVARLAGDYEQYF.

This CDR3 reads CASSLDDPRPNTGELFF. Written as DNA, the CDR3 is TGCGCCAGCAGCTTGGACGATCCGCGTCCGAACACCGGGGAGCTGTTTTTT. The chain uses TRBV5-1 and TRBJ2-2; no clear D. CDR1 and CDR2 (germline): SGHRS, YFSETQ. V was clipped by 0 bases and J by 0 bases, with 12 bases between them. The CDR3 is 17 residues long.

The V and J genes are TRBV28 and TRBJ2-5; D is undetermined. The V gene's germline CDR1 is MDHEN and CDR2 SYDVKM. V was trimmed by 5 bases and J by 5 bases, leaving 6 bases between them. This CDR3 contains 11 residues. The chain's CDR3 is CASSGWETQYF. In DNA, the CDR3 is TGTGCCAGCAGTGGCTGGGAGACCCAGTACTTC.

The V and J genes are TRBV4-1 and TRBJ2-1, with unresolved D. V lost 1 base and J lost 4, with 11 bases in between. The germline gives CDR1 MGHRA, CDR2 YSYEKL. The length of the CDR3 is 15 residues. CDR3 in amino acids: CASSQADTSYNEQFF. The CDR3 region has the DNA TGCGCCAGCAGCCAAGCCGATACTTCTTACAATGAGCAGTTCTTC.

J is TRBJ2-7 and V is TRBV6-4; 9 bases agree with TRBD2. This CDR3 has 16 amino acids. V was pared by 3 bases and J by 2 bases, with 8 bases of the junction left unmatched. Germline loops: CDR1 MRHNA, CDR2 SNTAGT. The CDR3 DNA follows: TGTGCCAGCAGTGAAGGTCCAGCGGGAGGCACCTACGAGCAGTACTTC. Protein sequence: CASSEGPAGGTYEQYF.

CDR3 nucleotide sequence: TGTGCGTCGGACGGGAGAACGCACTACTCCGGGGAGCTGTTTTTT. Protein product: CASDGRTHYSGELFF. This rearrangement joins TRBV2 to TRBJ2-2; maybe TRBD2 (6 bases). This CDR3 region has 15 residues. Germline CDR1 is SNHLY and CDR2 is FYNNEI. Complete variable domain (other parts from reference TRBV2 and TRBJ2-2): EPEVTQTPSHQVTQMGQEVILRCVPISNHLYFYWYRQILGQKVEFLVSFYNNEISEKSEIFDDQFSVERPDGSNFTLKIRSTKLEDSAMYFCASDGRTHYSGELFFGEGSRLTVL.

The CDR3 reads CASSFQYSPIAGGITDTQYF. The CDR3 coding sequence is TGTGCCAGCAGCTTCCAATACAGTCCCATAGCGGGAGGGATCACAGATACGCAGTATTTT. This chain uses TRBV5-4 with TRBJ2-3; 11 positions agree with TRBD2. The germline V gene encodes CDR1 SGHNT and CDR2 YYREEE (reference sequence). J was trimmed by 2 bases and V by 2 bases; bases with no gene match: 16. The CDR3 sequence is 20 residues long.

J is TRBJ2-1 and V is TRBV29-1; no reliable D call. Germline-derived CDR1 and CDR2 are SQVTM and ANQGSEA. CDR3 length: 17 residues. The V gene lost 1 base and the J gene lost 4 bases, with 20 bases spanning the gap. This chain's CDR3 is CSVEGTPRARRYNEQFF. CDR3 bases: TGCAGCGTTGAAGGCACCCCCCGAGCGCGACGGTACAATGAGCAGTTCTTC.

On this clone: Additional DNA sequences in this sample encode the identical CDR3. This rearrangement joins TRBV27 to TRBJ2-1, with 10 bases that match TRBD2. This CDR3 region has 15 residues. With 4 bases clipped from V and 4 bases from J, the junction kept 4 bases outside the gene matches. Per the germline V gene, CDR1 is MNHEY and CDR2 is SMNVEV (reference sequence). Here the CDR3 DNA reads TGTGCCAGCAGTTCGGGGACTAGCGTGTACAATGAGCAGTTCTTC. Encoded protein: CASSSGTSVYNEQFF.

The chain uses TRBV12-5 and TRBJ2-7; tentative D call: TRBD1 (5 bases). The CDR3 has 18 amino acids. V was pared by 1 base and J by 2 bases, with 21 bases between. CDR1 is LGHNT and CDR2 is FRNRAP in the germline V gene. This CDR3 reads CASGLAHPQGKLTYEQYF. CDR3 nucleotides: TGTGCTAGTGGTTTGGCACACCCCCAGGGTAAGCTAACCTACGAGCAGTACTTC.

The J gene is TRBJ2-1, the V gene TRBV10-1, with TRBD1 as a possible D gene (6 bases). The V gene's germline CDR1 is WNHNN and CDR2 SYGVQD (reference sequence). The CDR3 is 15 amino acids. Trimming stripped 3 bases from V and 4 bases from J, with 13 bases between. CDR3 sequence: CASSDATTGYNEQFF. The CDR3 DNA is TGCGCCAGCAGTGACGCAACGACAGGATACAATGAGCAGTTCTTC.

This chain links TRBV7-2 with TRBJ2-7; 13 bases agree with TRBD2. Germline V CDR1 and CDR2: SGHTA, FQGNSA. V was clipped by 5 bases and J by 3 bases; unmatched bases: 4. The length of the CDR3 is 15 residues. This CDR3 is CASSPRTSGSYEQYF. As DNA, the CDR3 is TGTGCCAGCAGCCCGCGGACTAGCGGGAGCTACGAGCAGTACTTC.

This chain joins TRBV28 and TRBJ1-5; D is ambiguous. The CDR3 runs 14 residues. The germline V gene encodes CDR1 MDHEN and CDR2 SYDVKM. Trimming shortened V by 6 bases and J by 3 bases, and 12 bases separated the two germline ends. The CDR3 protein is CASSPPWNNQPQHF. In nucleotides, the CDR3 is TGTGCCAGCAGCCCCCCGTGGAACAATCAGCCCCAGCATTTT.

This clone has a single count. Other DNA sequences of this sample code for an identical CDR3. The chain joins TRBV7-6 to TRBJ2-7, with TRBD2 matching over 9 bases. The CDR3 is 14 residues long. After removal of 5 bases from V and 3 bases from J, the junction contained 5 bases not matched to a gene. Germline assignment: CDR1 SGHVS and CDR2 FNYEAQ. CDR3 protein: CASSPGTSSYEQYF. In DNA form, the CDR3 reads TGTGCCAGCAGCCCGGGGACTAGCAGCTACGAGCAGTACTTC.

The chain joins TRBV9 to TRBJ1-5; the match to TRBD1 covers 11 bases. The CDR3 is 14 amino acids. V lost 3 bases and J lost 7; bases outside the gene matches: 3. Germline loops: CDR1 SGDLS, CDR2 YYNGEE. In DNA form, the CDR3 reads TGTGCCAGCAGCGCAGGGACAGGGGGACAGCCCCAGCATTTT. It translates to CASSAGTGGQPQHF.

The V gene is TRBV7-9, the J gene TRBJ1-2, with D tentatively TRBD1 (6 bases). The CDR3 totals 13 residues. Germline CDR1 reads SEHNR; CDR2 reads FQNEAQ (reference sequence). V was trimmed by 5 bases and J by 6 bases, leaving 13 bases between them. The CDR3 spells CASSLTGADGYTF. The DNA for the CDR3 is TGTGCCAGCAGCCTGACGGGGGCGGATGGCTACACCTTC. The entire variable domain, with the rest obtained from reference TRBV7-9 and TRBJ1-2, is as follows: DTGVSQNPRHKITKRGQNVTFRCDPISEHNRLYWYRQTLGQGPEFLTYFQNEAQLEKSRLLSDRFSAERPKGSFSTLEIQRTEQGDSAMYLCASSLTGADGYTFGSGTRLTVV.

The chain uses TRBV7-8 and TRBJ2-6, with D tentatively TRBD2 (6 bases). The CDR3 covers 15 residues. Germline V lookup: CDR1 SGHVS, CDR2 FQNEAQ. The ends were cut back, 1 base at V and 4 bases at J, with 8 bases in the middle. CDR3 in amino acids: CASSLVGGGANVLTF. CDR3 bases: TGTGCCAGCAGCTTAGTGGGGGGAGGGGCCAACGTCCTGACTTTC.